This entry features one T cell receptor beta chain sequence. This CDR3 comprises 12 residues. The V end was cut by 2 bases, the J end by 7 bases, with 8 bases between. The sample comes from a study of blood T cell repertoires in COVID-19. Study summary: Sites across the United States, Italy and Spain contributed samples from acute and convalescent COVID-19.

Original handling: The assay estimated nucleated cells by amplifying reference gene primers. The assay was immunoSEQ multiplex PCR, and TCRdb's table has in-frame clones only and misses some. That table gives V, J and clone size, and the DNA gave D and trimming. Of tens of thousands of clones listed, 88% are singletons. This sequence was found in a man in his sixties with COVID-19, enrolled during active disease. The rearrangement links TRBV12-3 or TRBV12-4 to TRBJ1-2; D perhaps matches TRBD1 (6 bases). The sample was peripheral blood. CDR3 bases: TGTGCCAGCAGTTTACAGGGGAGTGGCTACACCTTC. This encodes CASSLQGSGYTF.